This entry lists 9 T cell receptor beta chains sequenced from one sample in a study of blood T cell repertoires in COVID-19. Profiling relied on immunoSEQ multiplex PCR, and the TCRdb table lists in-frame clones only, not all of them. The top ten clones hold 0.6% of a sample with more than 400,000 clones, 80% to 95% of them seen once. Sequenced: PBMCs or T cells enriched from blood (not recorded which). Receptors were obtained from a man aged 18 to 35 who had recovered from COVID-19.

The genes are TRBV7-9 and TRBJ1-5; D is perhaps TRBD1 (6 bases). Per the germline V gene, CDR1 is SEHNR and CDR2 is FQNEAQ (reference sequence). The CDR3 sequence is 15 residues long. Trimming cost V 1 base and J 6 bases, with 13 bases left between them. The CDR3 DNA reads TGTGCCAGCAGCTTAGATACAGGGTTGTTTCAGCCCCAGCATTTT. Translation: CASSLDTGLFQPQHF.

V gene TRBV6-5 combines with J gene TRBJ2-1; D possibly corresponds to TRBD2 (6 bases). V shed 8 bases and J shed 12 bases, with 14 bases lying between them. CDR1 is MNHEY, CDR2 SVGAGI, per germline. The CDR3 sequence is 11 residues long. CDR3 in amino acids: CASFPREWQFF. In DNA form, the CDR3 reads TGTGCCAGCTTTCCTCGGGAGTGGCAGTTCTTC.

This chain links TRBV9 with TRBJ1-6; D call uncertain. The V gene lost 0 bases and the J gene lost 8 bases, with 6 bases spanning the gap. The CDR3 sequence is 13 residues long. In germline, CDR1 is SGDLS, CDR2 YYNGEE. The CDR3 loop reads CASSVVLDSPLHF. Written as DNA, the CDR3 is TGTGCCAGCAGCGTAGTTCTAGATTCACCCCTCCACTTT.

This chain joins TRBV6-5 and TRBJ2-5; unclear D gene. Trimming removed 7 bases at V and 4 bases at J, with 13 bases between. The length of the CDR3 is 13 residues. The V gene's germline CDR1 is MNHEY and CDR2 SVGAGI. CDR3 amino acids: CASKKAVPETQYF. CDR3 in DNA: TGTGCCAGCAAAAAGGCGGTGCCAGAGACCCAGTACTTC.

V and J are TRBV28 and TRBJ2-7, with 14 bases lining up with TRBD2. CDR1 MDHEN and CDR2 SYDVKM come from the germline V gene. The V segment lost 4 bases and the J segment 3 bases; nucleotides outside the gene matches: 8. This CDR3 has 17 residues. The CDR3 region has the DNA TGTGCCAGCAGTTCCTTACCTGGGACTAGCGGGAGCTACGAGCAGTACTTC. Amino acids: CASSSLPGTSGSYEQYF. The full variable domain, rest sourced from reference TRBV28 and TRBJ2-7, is DVKVTQSSRYLVKRTGEKVFLECVQDMDHENMFWYRQDPGLGLRLIYFSYDVKMKEKGDIPEGYSVSREKKERFSLILESASTNQTSMYLCASSSLPGTSGSYEQYFGPGTRLTVT.

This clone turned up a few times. CDR3 sequence (DNA): TGTGCCAGTAGTAGACAGGGATTTAACTATGGCTACACCTTC. Protein product: CASSRQGFNYGYTF. The rearrangement uses TRBV19 and TRBJ1-2, with 7 bases identical to TRBD1. Germline V gene lookup returns CDR1 LNHDA and CDR2 SQIVND (reference sequence). This CDR3 is 14 amino acids long. With V trimmed by 4 bases and J by 1 base, 3 bases remained unmatched.

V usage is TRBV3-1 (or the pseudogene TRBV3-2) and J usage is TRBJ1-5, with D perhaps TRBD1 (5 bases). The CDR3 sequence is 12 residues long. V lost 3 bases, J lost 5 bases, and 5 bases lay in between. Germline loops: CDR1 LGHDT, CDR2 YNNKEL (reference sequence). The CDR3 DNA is TGTGCCAGCAGCCAGACAGATCAGCCCCAGCATTTT. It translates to CASSQTDQPQHF.

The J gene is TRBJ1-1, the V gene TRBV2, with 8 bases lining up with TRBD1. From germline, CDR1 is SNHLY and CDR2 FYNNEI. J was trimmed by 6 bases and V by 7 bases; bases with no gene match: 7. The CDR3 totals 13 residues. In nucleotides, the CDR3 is TGTGCCAGCACCGGACAGGGTTTCCCTGAAGCTTTCTTT. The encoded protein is CASTGQGFPEAFF.

DNA for the CDR3: TGTGCCAGTAGTATACAAGGGGAGCTGTTTTTT. It translates to CASSIQGELFF. The gene calls are TRBV19 and TRBJ2-2, with unresolved D. The CDR3 runs to 11 residues. V was cut by 2 bases and J by 8 bases, with 3 bases left in between. Germline lookup yields CDR1 LNHDA and CDR2 SQIVND (reference sequence).